This is a list of T cell receptor beta chains from one sample in a study of blood T cell repertoires in COVID-19. The method was immunoSEQ multiplex PCR; TCRdb's version includes in-frame clones alone and lacks a portion of them. The table lists under 250,000 clones, roughly 85% of them singletons. Specimen: peripheral blood. The receptors stem from a woman in her 70s with active or convalescent COVID-19. Both conserved end residues are part of each CDR3. The D gene is left open where the match is weak. Part of the rows lack a size; the others show once, few, many or a class for expanded clones.

j_gene,abundance,len,d_gene,v_gene,CDR3aa,CDR3nt
TRBJ2-2,.,14,.,TRBV5-1,CASRIQGISGELFF,TGCGCCAGCAGGATTCAGGGGATCTCCGGGGAGCTGTTTTTT
TRBJ1-6,.,11,TRBD1,TRBV28,CASLTGDTLHF,TGTGCCAGCCTTACAGGGGACACCCTCCACTTT
TRBJ2-5,.,13,.,TRBV7-9,CASSRRAQETQYF,TGTGCCAGCAGCAGGCGGGCTCAAGAGACCCAGTACTTC
TRBJ1-3,.,15,.,TRBV2,CASSSPGISGNTIYF,TGTGCCAGCAGTTCTCCGGGGATCTCTGGAAACACCATATATTTT
TRBJ1-4,.,13,.,TRBV6-5,CASRRDTYEKLFF,TGTGCCAGCCGTAGGGACACCTATGAAAAACTGTTTTTT
TRBJ1-1,.,14,.,TRBV3-1/TRBV3-2,CASTPGDLNTEAFF,TGTGCCAGCACCCCGGGAGATTTGAACACTGAAGCTTTCTTT
TRBJ2-2,.,14,.,TRBV4-2,CASSQEQYTGELFF,TGTGCCAGCAGCCAGGAGCAATACACCGGGGAGCTGTTTTTT
TRBJ1-2,.,13,.,TRBV2,CASSEGGLGGYTF,TGTGCCAGCAGTGAGGGAGGGTTGGGTGGCTACACCTTC
TRBJ1-2,.,15,.,TRBV6-5,CASSFSIVAGINYTF,TGTGCCAGCAGTTTTTCAATAGTCGCAGGGATCAACTACACCTTC
TRBJ1-4,.,15,.,TRBV18,CASSPNPPGNEKLFF,TGTGCCAGCTCACCAAATCCTCCGGGTAATGAAAAACTGTTTTTT
TRBJ1-6,once,13,.,TRBV5-1,CASSLGPDSPLHF,TGCGCCAGCAGCTTGGGTCCAGATTCACCCCTCCACTTT
TRBJ1-2,.,13,.,TRBV6-5,CASRAGTNYGYTF,TGTGCCAGCAGAGCCGGGACAAACTATGGCTACACCTTC
TRBJ1-2,.,14,TRBD1,TRBV6-2/TRBV6-3,CASSPTQGGYGYTF,TGTGCCAGCAGTCCCACCCAGGGGGGCTATGGCTACACCTTC
TRBJ1-5,.,18,.,TRBV6-7,CASSYCRGQPYGGQPQHF,TGTGCCAGCAGTTACTGCCGGGGACAACCTTATGGAGGTCAGCCCCAGCATTTT
TRBJ2-7,.,12,.,TRBV6-2/TRBV6-3,CASGRHNYEQYF,TGTGCCAGCGGCCGGCACAACTACGAGCAGTACTTC